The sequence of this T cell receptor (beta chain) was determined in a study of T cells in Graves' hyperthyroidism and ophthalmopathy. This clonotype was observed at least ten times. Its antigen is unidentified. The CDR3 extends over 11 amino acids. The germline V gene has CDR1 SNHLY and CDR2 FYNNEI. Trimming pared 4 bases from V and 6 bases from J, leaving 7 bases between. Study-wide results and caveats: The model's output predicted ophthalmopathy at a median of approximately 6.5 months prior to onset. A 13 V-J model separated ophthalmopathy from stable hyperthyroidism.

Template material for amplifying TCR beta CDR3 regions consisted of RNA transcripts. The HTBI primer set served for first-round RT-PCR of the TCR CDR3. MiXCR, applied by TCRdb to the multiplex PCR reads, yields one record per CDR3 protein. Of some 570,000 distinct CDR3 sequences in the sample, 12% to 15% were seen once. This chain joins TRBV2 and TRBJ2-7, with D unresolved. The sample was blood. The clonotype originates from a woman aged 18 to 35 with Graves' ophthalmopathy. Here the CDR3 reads CASSAAVEQYF. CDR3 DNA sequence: TGTGCCAGCAGTGCTGCTGTCGAGCAGTACTTC.